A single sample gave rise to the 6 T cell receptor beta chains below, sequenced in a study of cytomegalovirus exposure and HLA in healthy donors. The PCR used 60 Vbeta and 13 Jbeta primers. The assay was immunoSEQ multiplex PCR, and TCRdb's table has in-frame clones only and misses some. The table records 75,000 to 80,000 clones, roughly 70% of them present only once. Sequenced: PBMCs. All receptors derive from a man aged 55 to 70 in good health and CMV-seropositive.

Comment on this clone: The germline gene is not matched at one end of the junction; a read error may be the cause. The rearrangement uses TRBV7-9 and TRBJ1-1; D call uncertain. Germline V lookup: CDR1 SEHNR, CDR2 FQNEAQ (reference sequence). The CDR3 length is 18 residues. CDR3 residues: CSSSLAPGGWVGNTEAFF. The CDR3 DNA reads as TGTTCCAGCAGCTTAGCGCCCGGAGGGTGGGTCGGGAACACTGAAGCTTTCTTT.

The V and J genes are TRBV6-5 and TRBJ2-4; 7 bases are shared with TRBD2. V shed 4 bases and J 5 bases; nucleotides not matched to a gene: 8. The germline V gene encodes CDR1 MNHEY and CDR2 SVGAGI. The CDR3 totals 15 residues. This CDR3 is CASSSQGLEENIQYF. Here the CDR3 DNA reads TGTGCCAGCAGTTCCCAAGGACTAGAGGAAAACATTCAGTACTTC.

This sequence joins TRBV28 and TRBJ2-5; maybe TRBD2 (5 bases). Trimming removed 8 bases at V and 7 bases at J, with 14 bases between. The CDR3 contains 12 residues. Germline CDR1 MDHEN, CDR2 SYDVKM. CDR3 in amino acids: CASAEGVGTQYF. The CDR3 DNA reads TGTGCCAGCGCCGAGGGTGTGGGGACCCAGTACTTC.

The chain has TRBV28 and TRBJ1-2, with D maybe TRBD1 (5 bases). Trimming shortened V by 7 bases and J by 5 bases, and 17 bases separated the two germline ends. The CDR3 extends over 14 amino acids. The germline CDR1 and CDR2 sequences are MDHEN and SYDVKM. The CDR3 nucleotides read TGTGCCAGCAATCAAGCCGGGGGAGAATATGGCTACACCTTC. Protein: CASNQAGGEYGYTF.

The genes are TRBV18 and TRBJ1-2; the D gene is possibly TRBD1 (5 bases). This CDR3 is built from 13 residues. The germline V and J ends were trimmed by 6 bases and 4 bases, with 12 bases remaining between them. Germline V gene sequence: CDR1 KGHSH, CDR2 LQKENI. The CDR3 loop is CASSRDSSYGYTF. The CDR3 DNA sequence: TGTGCCAGCTCCCGAGACAGTTCCTATGGCTACACCTTC.

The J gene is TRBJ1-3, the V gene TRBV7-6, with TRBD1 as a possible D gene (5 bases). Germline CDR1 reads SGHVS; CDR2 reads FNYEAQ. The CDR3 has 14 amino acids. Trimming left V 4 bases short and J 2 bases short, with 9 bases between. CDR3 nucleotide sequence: TGTGCCAGCAGCTCACGGGGGGCTGGAAACACCATATATTTT. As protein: CASSSRGAGNTIYF.